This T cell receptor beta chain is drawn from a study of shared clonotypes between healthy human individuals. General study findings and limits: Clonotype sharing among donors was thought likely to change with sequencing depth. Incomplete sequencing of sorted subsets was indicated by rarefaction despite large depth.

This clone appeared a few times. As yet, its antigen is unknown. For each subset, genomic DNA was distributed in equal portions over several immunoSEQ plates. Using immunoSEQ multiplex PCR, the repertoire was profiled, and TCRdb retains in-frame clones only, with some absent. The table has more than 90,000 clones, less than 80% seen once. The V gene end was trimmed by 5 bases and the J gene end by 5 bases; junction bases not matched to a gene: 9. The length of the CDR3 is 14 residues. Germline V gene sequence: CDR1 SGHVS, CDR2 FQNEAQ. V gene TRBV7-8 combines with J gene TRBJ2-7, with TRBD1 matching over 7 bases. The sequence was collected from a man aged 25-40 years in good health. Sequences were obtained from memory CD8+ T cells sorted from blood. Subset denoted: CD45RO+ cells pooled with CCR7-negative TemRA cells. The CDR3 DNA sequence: TGTGCCAGCAGCCCCCCACAGGGGCGGAACGAGCAGTACTTC. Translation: CASSPPQGRNEQYF.